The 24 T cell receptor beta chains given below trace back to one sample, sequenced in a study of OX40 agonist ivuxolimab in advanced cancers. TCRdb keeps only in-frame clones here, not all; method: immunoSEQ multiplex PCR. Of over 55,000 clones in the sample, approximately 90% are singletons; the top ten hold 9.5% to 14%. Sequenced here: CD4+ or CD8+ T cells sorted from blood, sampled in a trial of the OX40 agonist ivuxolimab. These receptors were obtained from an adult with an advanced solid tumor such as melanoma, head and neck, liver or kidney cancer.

The CDR3 DNA reads as TGCGCCAGCAGCCAAGGAGGCTACGAGCAGTACTTC. Translating gives CASSQGGYEQYF. V usage is TRBV4-1 and J usage is TRBJ2-7; D gene ambiguous. The V end lost 1 base, the J end lost 3 bases, and 4 bases lay between the germline ends. In germline, CDR1 is MGHRA, CDR2 YSYEKL. The CDR3 runs 12 residues.

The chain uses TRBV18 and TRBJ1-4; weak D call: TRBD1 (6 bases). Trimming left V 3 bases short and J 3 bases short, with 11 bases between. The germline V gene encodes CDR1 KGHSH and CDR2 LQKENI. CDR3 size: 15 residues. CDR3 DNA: TGTGCCAGCTCACCTGGGGGCCTCTCTAATGAAAAACTGTTTTTT. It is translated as CASSPGGLSNEKLFF.

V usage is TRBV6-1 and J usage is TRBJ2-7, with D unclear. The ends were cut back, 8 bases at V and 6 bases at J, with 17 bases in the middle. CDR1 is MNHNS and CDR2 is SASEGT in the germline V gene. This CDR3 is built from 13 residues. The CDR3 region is CASASVVGIEQYF. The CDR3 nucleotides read TGTGCCAGCGCGTCCGTAGTAGGGATCGAGCAGTACTTC.

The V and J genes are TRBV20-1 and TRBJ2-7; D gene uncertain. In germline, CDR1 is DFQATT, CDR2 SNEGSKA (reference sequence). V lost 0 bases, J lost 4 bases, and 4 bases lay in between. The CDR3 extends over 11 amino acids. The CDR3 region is CSAREQYEQYF. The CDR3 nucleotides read TGCAGTGCTAGAGAACAGTACGAGCAGTACTTC.

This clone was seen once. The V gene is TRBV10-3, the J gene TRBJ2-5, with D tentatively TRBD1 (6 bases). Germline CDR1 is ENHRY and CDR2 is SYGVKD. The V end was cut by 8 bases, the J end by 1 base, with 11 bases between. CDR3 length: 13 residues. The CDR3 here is CAIGGRGQETQYF. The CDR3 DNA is TGTGCCATCGGCGGCAGGGGCCAAGAGACCCAGTACTTC.

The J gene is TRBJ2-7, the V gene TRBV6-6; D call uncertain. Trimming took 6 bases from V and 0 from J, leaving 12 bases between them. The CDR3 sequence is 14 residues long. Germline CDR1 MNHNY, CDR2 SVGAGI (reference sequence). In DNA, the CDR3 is TGTGCCAGCAGACTGAGCGTTAGCTCCTACGAGCAGTACTTC. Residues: CASRLSVSSYEQYF.

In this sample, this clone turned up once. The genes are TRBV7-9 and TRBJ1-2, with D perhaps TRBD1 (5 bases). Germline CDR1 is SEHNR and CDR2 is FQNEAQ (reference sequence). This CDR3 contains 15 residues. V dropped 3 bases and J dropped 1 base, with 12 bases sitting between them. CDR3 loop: CASSFGAANNYGYTF. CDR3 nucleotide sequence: TGTGCCAGCAGCTTCGGGGCAGCTAATAACTATGGCTACACCTTC.

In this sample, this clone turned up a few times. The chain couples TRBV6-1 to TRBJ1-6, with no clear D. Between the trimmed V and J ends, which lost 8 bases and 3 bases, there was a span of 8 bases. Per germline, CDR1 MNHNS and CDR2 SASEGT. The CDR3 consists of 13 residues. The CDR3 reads CASETDYNSPLHF. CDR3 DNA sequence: TGTGCCAGCGAAACCGACTATAATTCACCCCTCCACTTT.

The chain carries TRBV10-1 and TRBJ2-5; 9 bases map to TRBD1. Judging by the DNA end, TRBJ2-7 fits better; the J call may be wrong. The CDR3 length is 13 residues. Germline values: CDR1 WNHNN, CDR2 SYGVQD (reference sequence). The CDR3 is CASSPGTGREQYF. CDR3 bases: TGCGCCAGCAGTCCCGGGACAGGGCGCGAGCAGTACTTC.

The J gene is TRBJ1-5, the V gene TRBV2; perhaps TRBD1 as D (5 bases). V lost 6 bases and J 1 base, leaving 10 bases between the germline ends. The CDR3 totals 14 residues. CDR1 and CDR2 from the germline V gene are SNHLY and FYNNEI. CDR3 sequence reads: CASRAGLSNQPQHF. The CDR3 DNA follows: TGTGCCAGCAGGGCAGGGTTGAGCAATCAGCCCCAGCATTTT.

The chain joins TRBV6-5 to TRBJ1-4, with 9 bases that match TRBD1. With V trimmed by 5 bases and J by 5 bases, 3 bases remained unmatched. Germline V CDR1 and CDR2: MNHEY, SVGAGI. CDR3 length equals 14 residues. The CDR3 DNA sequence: TGTGCCAGCAGTATCGACAGGGGGAATGAAAAACTGTTTTTT. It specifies CASSIDRGNEKLFF.

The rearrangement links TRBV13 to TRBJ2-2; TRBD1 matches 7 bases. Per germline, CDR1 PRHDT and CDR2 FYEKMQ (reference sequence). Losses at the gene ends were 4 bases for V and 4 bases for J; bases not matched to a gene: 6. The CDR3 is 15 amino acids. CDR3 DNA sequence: TGTGCCAGCAGCTCCTACCGACAGGGCACCGGGGAGCTGTTTTTT. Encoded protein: CASSSYRQGTGELFF.

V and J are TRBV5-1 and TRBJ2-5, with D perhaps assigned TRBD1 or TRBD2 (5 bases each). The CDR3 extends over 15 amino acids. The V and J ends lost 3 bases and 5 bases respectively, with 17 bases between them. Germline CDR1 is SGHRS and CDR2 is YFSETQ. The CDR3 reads CASSSGTAMQETQYF. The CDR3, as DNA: TGCGCCAGCAGCTCCGGGACGGCGATGCAGGAGACCCAGTACTTC.

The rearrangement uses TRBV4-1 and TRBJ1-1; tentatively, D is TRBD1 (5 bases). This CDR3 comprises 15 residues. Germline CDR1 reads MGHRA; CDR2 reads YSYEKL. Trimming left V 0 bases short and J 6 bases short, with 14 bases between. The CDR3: CASSQEGAGIAEAFF. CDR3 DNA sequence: TGCGCCAGCAGCCAAGAAGGGGCAGGGATCGCTGAAGCTTTCTTT.

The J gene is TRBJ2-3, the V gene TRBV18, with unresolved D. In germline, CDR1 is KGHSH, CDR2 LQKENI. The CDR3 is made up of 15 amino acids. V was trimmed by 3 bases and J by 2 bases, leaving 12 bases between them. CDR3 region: CASSPRESTTDTQYF. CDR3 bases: TGTGCCAGCTCACCCCGTGAAAGCACCACAGATACGCAGTATTTT.

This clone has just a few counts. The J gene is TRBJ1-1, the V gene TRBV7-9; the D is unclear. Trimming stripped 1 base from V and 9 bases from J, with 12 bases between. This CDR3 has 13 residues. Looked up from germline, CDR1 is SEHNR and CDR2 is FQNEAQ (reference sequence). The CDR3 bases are TGTGCCAGCAGCTTAGATCAGGTCCACCAAGCTTTCTTT. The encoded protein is CASSLDQVHQAFF.

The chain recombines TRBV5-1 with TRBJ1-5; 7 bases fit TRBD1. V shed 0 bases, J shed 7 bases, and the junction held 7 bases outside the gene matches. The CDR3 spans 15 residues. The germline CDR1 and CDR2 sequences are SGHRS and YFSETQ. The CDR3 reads CASSLGSGGKQPQHF. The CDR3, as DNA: TGCGCCAGCAGCTTGGGTTCAGGGGGGAAACAGCCCCAGCATTTT.

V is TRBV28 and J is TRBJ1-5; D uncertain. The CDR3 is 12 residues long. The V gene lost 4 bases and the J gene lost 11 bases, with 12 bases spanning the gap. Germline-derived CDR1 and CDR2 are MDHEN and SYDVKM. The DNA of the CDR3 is TGTGCCAGCAGTTCGTTTCGAAGGGCCCAGCATTTT. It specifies CASSSFRRAQHF.

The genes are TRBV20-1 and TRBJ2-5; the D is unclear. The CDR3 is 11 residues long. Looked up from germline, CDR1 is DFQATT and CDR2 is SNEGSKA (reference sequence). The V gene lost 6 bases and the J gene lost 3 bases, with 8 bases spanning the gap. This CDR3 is CSAQFEETQYF. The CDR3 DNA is TGCAGTGCGCAATTTGAAGAGACCCAGTACTTC.

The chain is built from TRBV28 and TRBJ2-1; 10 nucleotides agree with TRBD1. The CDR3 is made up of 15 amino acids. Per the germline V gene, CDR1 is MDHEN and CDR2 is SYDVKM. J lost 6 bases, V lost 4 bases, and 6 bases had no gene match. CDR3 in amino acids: CASSSPGQGSNEQFF. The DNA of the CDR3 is TGTGCCAGCAGTTCACCGGGACAGGGGAGCAATGAGCAGTTCTTC. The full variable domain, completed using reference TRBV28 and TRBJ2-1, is DVKVTQSSRYLVKRTGEKVFLECVQDMDHENMFWYRQDPGLGLRLIYFSYDVKMKEKGDIPEGYSVSREKKERFSLILESASTNQTSMYLCASSSPGQGSNEQFFGPGTRLTVL.

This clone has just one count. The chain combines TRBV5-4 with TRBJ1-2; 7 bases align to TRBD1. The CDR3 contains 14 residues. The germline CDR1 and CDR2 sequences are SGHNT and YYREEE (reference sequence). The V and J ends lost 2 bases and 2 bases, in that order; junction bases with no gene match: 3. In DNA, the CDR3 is TGTGCCAGCAGCTTTGGACAGGAAAACTATGGCTACACCTTC. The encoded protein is CASSFGQENYGYTF.

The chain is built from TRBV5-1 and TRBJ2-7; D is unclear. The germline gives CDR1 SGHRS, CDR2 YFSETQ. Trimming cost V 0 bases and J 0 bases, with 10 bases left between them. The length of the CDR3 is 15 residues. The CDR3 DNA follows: TGCGCCAGCAGCTTGGGAACGACCGGCTCCTACGAGCAGTACTTC. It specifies CASSLGTTGSYEQYF. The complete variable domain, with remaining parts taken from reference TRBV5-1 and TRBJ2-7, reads KAGVTQTPRYLIKTRGQQVTLSCSPISGHRSVSWYQQTPGQGLQFLFEYFSETQRNKGNFPGRFSGRQFSNSRSEMNVSTLELGDSALYLCASSLGTTGSYEQYFGPGTRLTVT.

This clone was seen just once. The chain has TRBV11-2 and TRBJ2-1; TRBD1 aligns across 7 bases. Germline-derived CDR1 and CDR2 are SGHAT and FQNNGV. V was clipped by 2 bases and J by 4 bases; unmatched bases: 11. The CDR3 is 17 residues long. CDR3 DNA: TGTGCCAGCAGCTTAAGGAGAGGACAGGTGGGTTACAATGAGCAGTTCTTC. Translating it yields CASSLRRGQVGYNEQFF. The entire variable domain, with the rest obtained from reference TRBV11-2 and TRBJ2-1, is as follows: EAGVAQSPRYKIIEKRQSVAFWCNPISGHATLYWYQQILGQGPKLLIQFQNNGVVDDSQLPKDRFSAERLKGVDSTLKIQPAKLEDSAVYLCASSLRRGQVGYNEQFFGPGTRLTVL.

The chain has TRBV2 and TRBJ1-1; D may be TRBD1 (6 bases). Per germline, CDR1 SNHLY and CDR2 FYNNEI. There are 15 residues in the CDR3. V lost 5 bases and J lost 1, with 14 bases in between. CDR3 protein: CASSLLGGRNTEAFF. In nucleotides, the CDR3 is TGTGCCAGCAGTCTTCTCGGGGGCAGGAACACTGAAGCTTTCTTT.